These T cell receptor beta chains were read from a single sample in a study of OX40 agonist ivuxolimab in advanced cancers. Profiled with immunoSEQ multiplex PCR; TCRdb holds only in-frame clones, not every one. In the table there are just over 35,000 clones, around 80% of which are singletons. This sample comprised CD4+ or CD8+ T cells sorted from blood, obtained in a trial of the OX40 agonist ivuxolimab. These receptor sequences come from an adult with an advanced solid tumor such as melanoma, head and neck, liver or kidney cancer. Each CDR3 is given with its conserved first and last residue. D genes are given only for firm matches. Rows may omit the clone size; those that give it use once, few, many or a size class.

v_gene	d_gene	j_gene	abundance	CDR3nt	CDR3aa
TRBV9	TRBD1	TRBJ2-5	.	TGTGCCAGCAGCAGAGAGGGGGCTGAGACCCAGTACTTC	CASSREGAETQYF
TRBV7-9	.	TRBJ2-3	.	TGTGCCAGCAGCTTTCAGGGACCCACAGATACGCAGTATTTT	CASSFQGPTDTQYF
TRBV2	.	TRBJ1-1	few	TGTGCCAGCAATTCCGACAGACCTTTCTTT	CASNSDRPFF
TRBV5-4	.	TRBJ2-3	few	TGTGCCAGCGGCTCCGGGGGTTACACAGATACGCAGTATTTT	CASGSGGYTDTQYF
TRBV20-1	.	TRBJ1-2	.	TGCAGTGCTAGAGATCGAGGCTACACCTTC	CSARDRGYTF
TRBV27	TRBD2	TRBJ2-2	.	TGTGCCAGCAGCCCGACTAGCTTGAACACCGGGGAGCTGTTTTTT	CASSPTSLNTGELFF
TRBV27	.	TRBJ2-1	.	TGTGCCAGCAGTTTGGGCCAGGGATCATCCAATGAGCAGTTCTTC	CASSLGQGSSNEQFF
TRBV21-1	.	TRBJ1-1	.	TGTGCCAGCAGCAAAGGGCAGGTGAACACTGAAGCTTTCTTT	CASSKGQVNTEAFF
TRBV4-1	.	TRBJ1-5	once	TGCGCCAGCAGCCAAGACCCCTTTAGCAATCAGCCCCAGCATTTT	CASSQDPFSNQPQHF
TRBV5-6	TRBD1	TRBJ1-6	.	TGTGCCAGCAGCTCAGGGGGGGCGAATTCACCCCTCCACTTT	CASSSGGANSPLHF
TRBV7-9	.	TRBJ2-2	.	TGTGCCAGCAGCCCATGGGCGGGGAACACCGGGGAGCTGTTTTTT	CASSPWAGNTGELFF
TRBV7-9	TRBD1	TRBJ2-6	medium-sized	TGTGCCAGCAGCGCCGGACAGGGTGGCTCTGGGGCCAACGTCCTGACTTTC	CASSAGQGGSGANVLTF
TRBV14	.	TRBJ2-3	.	TGTGCCAGCAGCCAAGAAACCTTCACAGATACGCAGTATTTT	CASSQETFTDTQYF
TRBV30	.	TRBJ1-2	.	TGTGCCTGGACCCGCTCGGCCCTCTATGGCTACACCTTC	CAWTRSALYGYTF
TRBV10-3	TRBD2	TRBJ2-1	.	TGTGCCACCAGCTCGCGGGGGGGCAGTAATGAGCAGTTCTTC	CATSSRGGSNEQFF
TRBV6-5	.	TRBJ2-3	.	TGTGCCAGCTGTGGGGCTCCGCCAGCAGATACGCAGTATTTT	CASCGAPPADTQYF
TRBV11-1	TRBD1	TRBJ2-3	.	TGTGCCAGCGGGACAGGGGGCACAGATACGCAGTATTTT	CASGTGGTDTQYF
TRBV30	.	TRBJ1-4	many	TGTGCCTGGAGTGTAAAGGACAGCCTTGAAAAACTGTTTTTT	CAWSVKDSLEKLFF
TRBV6-6	TRBD1	TRBJ1-2	.	TGTGCCAGCAGTTACACAGGGGAAGGATACACCTTC	CASSYTGEGYTF
TRBV5-4	.	TRBJ2-1	.	TGTGCCAGCAGCTTGTCCGGGGTACTTGGGAATGAGCAGTTCTTC	CASSLSGVLGNEQFF
TRBV27	.	TRBJ1-1	.	TGTGCCAGCAGTTCGGACAGTCGGAGCGGAGCTTTCTTT	CASSSDSRSGAFF
TRBV6-5	.	TRBJ2-7	.	TGTGCCAGCAGTACACGGACGGAGTTAGCGCAGTACTTC	CASSTRTELAQYF
TRBV18	.	TRBJ1-2	.	TGTGCCAGCTCACCGGACCAGCGAGCCTATGGCTACACCTTC	CASSPDQRAYGYTF
TRBV7-2	.	TRBJ1-3	.	TGTGCCAGCAGCTTAGGTGGCAGTCCCCTCTCTGGAAACACCATATATTTT	CASSLGGSPLSGNTIYF
TRBV5-1	.	TRBJ1-2	.	TGCGCCAGCAGCCCAAGGACCGGCGACTATGGCTACACCTTC	CASSPRTGDYGYTF
TRBV7-2	.	TRBJ2-1	.	TGTGCCAGCAGCTTAGTTTTTGGCCAGTGGGAGCAGTTCTTC	CASSLVFGQWEQFF
TRBV28	.	TRBJ2-4	.	TGTGCCAGCAGGAGTGGGGGTGTGGCCATTCAGTACTTC	CASRSGGVAIQYF
TRBV4-1	TRBD1	TRBJ1-6	.	TGCGCCAGCAGCCAACTTGACAGGGGCGAGGCCAGCTCCTATAATTCACCCCTCCACTTT	CASSQLDRGEASSYNSPLHF
TRBV5-6	.	TRBJ1-2	.	TGTGCCAGCAGCTTGGGGTTAGGGAGGGATCGCCATCGGTATGGCTACACCTTC	CASSLGLGRDRHRYGYTF
TRBV6-1	.	TRBJ1-3	.	TGTGCCAGCAGTGAAGGCAGGACTGGAAACACCATATATTTT	CASSEGRTGNTIYF
TRBV6-1	.	TRBJ1-1	.	TGTGCCAGCAGTGAGGGACGGTTGTGGACTGAAGCTTTCTTT	CASSEGRLWTEAFF
TRBV11-2	.	TRBJ2-5	few	TGTGCCAGCAGCAGGGACGGCCCTGGAGCCCAGTACTTC	CASSRDGPGAQYF
TRBV5-1	.	TRBJ2-7	once	TGCGCCAGCAGCTTGGTAGCAGAAGCCTACGAGCAGTACTTC	CASSLVAEAYEQYF
TRBV5-5	.	TRBJ2-5	.	TGTGCCAGCACCCAATTGCCCTCGGGGACAGAGACCCAGTACTTC	CASTQLPSGTETQYF
TRBV30	TRBD1	TRBJ1-2	.	TGTGCCTGCCGACAGGGGGCTTTCTATGGCTACACCTTC	CACRQGAFYGYTF
TRBV7-2	.	TRBJ2-1	.	TGTGCCAGCAGCACCGGTGTTGGGCAGTTCTTC	CASSTGVGQFF
TRBV6-1	.	TRBJ1-4	.	TGTGCCAGCAGTGAAGGACACCGCAATGAAAAACTGTTTTTT	CASSEGHRNEKLFF
TRBV29-1	.	TRBJ1-1	.	TGTAGCGTTGAGGAGAACACTGAAGCTTTCTTT	CSVEENTEAFF
TRBV7-7	.	TRBJ2-5	.	TGTGCCAGCAGCTTAAAGTCCGCTAGAGGGGAGACCCAGTACTTC	CASSLKSARGETQYF
TRBV6-1	.	TRBJ1-5	.	TGTGCCAGCAGTACACAAGAGAATCAGCCCCAGCATTTT	CASSTQENQPQHF
TRBV11-2	.	TRBJ1-1	few	TGTGCCAGCAGTCGAGGCCAAAACACTGAAGCTTTCTTT	CASSRGQNTEAFF
TRBV4-2	.	TRBJ2-3	.	TGTGCCAGCAGCCAAGATCCCCTGGCAGATACGCAGTATTTT	CASSQDPLADTQYF
TRBV4-2	TRBD1	TRBJ1-1	.	TGTGCCAGCAGCGAACGACAGGGTAGGAACACTGAAGCTTTCTTT	CASSERQGRNTEAFF
TRBV7-9	.	TRBJ2-5	.	TGTGCCAGCACCCGTGGAGGGGCAGGTCAAGAGACCCAGTACTTC	CASTRGGAGQETQYF
TRBV18	TRBD1	TRBJ2-7	.	TGTGCCAGCTCACGTCGACAGGGGGGTGTCGAGCAGTACTTC	CASSRRQGGVEQYF
TRBV30	.	TRBJ2-6	few	TGTGCCTGTCCTTCGAGTGGGGCCAACGTCCTGACTTTC	CACPSSGANVLTF